The 10 T cell receptor beta chains listed next were all sequenced from one sample in a study of blood T cells in healthy people across ages (dated by TCRdb to between 2014 and 2016). Receptors were amplified or captured by 5' RACE. The reads were generated on an Illumina HiSeq 2500. A second about 7 to 12 cycle PCR used a sample-barcoded 5' primer and a J-beta primer mix. Through fastp at Q25 and MiXCR, TCRdb rebuilt clones from the public reads, retaining in-frame beta chains. Rows with one shared CDR3 protein collapse into an entry with the most common genes and DNA. The sample table contains about 1,400,000 distinct CDR3 sequences; only one count was recorded for 42% of them. The ten biggest clones cover 7% to 9% of the sample. Sample: blood. The receptor set was obtained from a young woman in good health.

This rearrangement joins TRBV20-1 to TRBJ2-5, with 14 nucleotides matching TRBD2. The V and J ends lost 6 bases and 11 bases, in that order; junction bases with no gene match: 8. The CDR3 spans 13 residues. Germline values: CDR1 DFQATT, CDR2 SNEGSKA (reference sequence). The CDR3 spells CSAGGLAGAQQYF. The CDR3 DNA follows: TGCAGTGCGGGGGGACTAGCGGGGGCCCAGCAGTACTTC.

The V call is TRBV21-1, the J call TRBJ2-7; the DNA was not compared with TRBD1, the D call given in the table. TRBJ2-4 matches the DNA end more closely, so the J call is doubtful. TRBV21-1 has pseudogene status. The CDR3 loop spans 16 amino acids. The CDR3 nucleotides are TGTGTCAGCAGCACCCAAAAACCTGTAACCAAAAACATTCAGTACTTC. Its protein is CVSSTQKPVTKNIQYF.

The chain joins TRBV7-2 to TRBJ1-5; tentatively, D is TRBD1 (5 bases). Germline V gives CDR1 SGHTA, CDR2 FQGNSA. This CDR3 contains 15 residues. V gave up 5 bases and J gave up 0 bases, with 11 bases separating them. The CDR3 DNA follows: TGTGCCAGCAGCCGGGGGAAACATAGCAATCAGCCCCAGCATTTT. Residues: CASSRGKHSNQPQHF.

Here the CDR3 DNA reads TGTGCCAGCAGTTCCCTAGGACTAGCGGGTTACAATGAGCAGTTCTTC. Its protein product is CASSSLGLAGYNEQFF. The gene calls are TRBV27 and TRBJ2-1; 11 nucleotides agree with TRBD2. Germline V gene data show CDR1 as MNHEY and CDR2 as SMNVEV (reference sequence). The ends lost 4 bases at V and 4 bases at J; junction bases unmatched: 6. The CDR3 runs to 16 residues.

The chain carries TRBV19 and TRBJ1-2; no definite D call. The CDR3 sequence is 13 residues long. Trimming left V 0 bases short and J 4 bases short, with 6 bases between. Germline V gene sequence: CDR1 LNHDA, CDR2 SQIVND (reference sequence). The CDR3: CASSIELTYGYTF. The CDR3, as DNA: TGTGCCAGTAGTATAGAGCTTACCTATGGCTACACCTTC.

This chain links TRBV6-1 with TRBJ2-7; D perhaps matches TRBD1 (5 bases). The germline V and J ends were trimmed by 9 bases and 7 bases, with 28 bases remaining between them. Germline values: CDR1 MNHNS, CDR2 SASEGT. This CDR3 has 16 amino acids. This CDR3 reads CASRHKGYVADNEQYF. The DNA of the CDR3 is TGTGCCAGTCGGCACAAGGGGTATGTGGCGGACAATGAGCAGTACTTC.

The chain carries TRBV28 and TRBJ2-7; TRBD1 agrees at 7 bases. This CDR3 spans 14 amino acids. Germline V gene data show CDR1 as MDHEN and CDR2 as SYDVKM. J was trimmed by 2 bases and V by 7 bases; bases with no gene match: 8. CDR3 in DNA: TGTGCCAGCACCCTACAGGGGACCCCCTACGAGCAGTACTTC. Its protein product is CASTLQGTPYEQYF. Supplemented by reference TRBV28 and TRBJ2-7, the full variable domain reads DVKVTQSSRYLVKRTGEKVFLECVQDMDHENMFWYRQDPGLGLRLIYFSYDVKMKEKGDIPEGYSVSREKKERFSLILESASTNQTSMYLCASTLQGTPYEQYFGPGTRLTVT.

This clonotype was seen only a few times. The chain carries TRBV6-1 and TRBJ2-7; the D is unclear. The CDR3 is made up of 14 amino acids. Germline assignment: CDR1 MNHNS and CDR2 SASEGT. V lost 6 bases and J lost 1, with 13 bases in between. CDR3 sequence: CASSERSASYEQYF. In nucleotides, the CDR3 is TGTGCCAGCAGCGAAAGGAGCGCGTCCTACGAGCAGTACTTC.

As regards this clonotype: This may come from a read error, since a much larger clone is one base off. The rearrangement uses TRBV10-3 and TRBJ1-2, with a tentative D call TRBD1 (6 bases). This CDR3 has 13 amino acids. Looked up from germline, CDR1 is ENHRY and CDR2 is SYGVKD. The DNA for the CDR3 is TGTGCCGTCAGTGAGTGGGACACCTATGGCTACACCTTC. Translating gives CAVSEWDTYGYTF.

This clonotype occurred a few times. V and J are TRBV3-1 and TRBJ2-6, with D perhaps assigned TRBD1 or TRBD2 (5 bases each). The V end was cut by 4 bases, the J end by 1 base, with 20 bases between. CDR3 length: 19 residues. Germline V CDR1 and CDR2: LGHDT, YNNKEL (reference sequence). The CDR3 protein is CASSPPVGELPSGANVLTF. The CDR3 coding sequence is TGTGCCAGCAGCCCTCCTGTGGGGGAACTCCCTTCTGGGGCCAACGTCCTGACTTTC.